The following is a TCR beta chain sequence with its context. The source of the sample is a study of OX40 agonist ivuxolimab in advanced cancers. Study summary: The dose-escalation cohort was about 83% male, with a mean age of 60 years, ranging about 20 to 85. Anti-PD-1, anti-PD-L1 or anti-CTLA-4 therapy given earlier was allowed, and approximately 40% had some. Three patients got partial responses; one had hepatocellular carcinoma and two had cutaneous melanoma.

The table came from immunoSEQ multiplex PCR; TCRdb's copy has only in-frame clones and leaves some out. The table records roughly 59,000 clones, over 90% of them present only once. Germline CDR1 is MGHRA and CDR2 is YSYEKL. This CDR3 comprises 12 residues. V was shortened by 5 bases and J by 9 bases, with 11 bases between the two germline ends. This TCR was recovered from an adult with an advanced solid tumor such as melanoma, head and neck, liver or kidney cancer. Sample: CD4+ or CD8+ T cells sorted from blood, taken in a trial of the OX40 agonist ivuxolimab. The chain joins TRBV4-1 to TRBJ2-1, with D uncertain. Here the CDR3 DNA reads TGCGCCAGCAGCGCAGGTACAACTGAGCAGTTCTTC. Translating gives CASSAGTTEQFF.